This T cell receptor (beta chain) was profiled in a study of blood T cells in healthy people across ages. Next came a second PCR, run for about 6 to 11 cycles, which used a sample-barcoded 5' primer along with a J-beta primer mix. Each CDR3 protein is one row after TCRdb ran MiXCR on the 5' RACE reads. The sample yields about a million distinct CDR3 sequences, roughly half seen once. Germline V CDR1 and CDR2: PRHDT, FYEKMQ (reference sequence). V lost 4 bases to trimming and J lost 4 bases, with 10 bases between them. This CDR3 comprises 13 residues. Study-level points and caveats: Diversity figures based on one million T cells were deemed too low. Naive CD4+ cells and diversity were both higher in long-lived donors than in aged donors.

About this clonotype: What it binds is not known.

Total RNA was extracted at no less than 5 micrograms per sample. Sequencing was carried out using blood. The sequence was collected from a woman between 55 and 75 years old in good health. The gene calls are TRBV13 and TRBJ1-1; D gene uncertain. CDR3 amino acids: CASSSGTFTEAFF. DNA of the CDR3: TGTGCCAGCAGCTCCGGAACCTTCACTGAAGCTTTCTTT.